The 21 T cell receptor beta chains listed next were all sequenced from one sample in a study of T cells in Graves' hyperthyroidism and ophthalmopathy. RNA transcripts provided the source from which TCR beta CDR3 regions were amplified. RT-PCR in the first round (using the HTBI primer set) targeted the TCR CDR3. From the multiplex PCR reads, TCRdb called clonotypes with MiXCR, one entry per CDR3 protein. The sample holds around 340,000 distinct CDR3 sequences, around a sixth seen once. The source material was blood. The receptors come from a woman between 50 and 59 years old with Graves' hyperthyroidism.

In this sample, this clonotype turned up a few times. The chain carries TRBV19 and TRBJ2-1, with D unclear. The germline gives CDR1 LNHDA, CDR2 SQIVND (reference sequence). CDR3 length: 11 residues. V was pared by 1 base and J by 9 bases, with 4 bases between. The CDR3 is CASSIGAEQFF. CDR3 sequence (DNA): TGTGCCAGTAGTATAGGGGCTGAGCAGTTCTTC. The full variable domain, with the rest looked up from reference TRBV19 and TRBJ2-1, is DGGITQSPKYLFRKEGQNVTLSCEQNLNHDAMYWYRQDPGQGLRLIYYSQIVNDFQKGDIAEGYSVSREKKESFPLTVTSAQKNPTAFYLCASSIGAEQFFGPGTRLTVL.

This clonotype showed up just a few times. This chain uses TRBV4-1 with TRBJ1-2; perhaps TRBD1 as D (5 bases). V lost 3 bases and J lost 7, with 12 bases in between. Looked up from germline, CDR1 is MGHRA and CDR2 is YSYEKL. CDR3 size: 13 residues. The CDR3 DNA follows: TGCGCCAGCAGCCAGGGGGAATACTCTGGCTACACCTTC. Its protein is CASSQGEYSGYTF.

This clonotype was seen ten or more times. V gene TRBV12-3 or TRBV12-4 combines with J gene TRBJ1-1; D is uncertain. The V end lost 6 bases, the J end lost 1 base, and 12 bases lay between the germline ends. This CDR3 has 14 residues. CDR3 protein: CASSQNRGNTEAFF. CDR3 coding DNA: TGTGCCAGCAGCCAAAACCGGGGGAACACTGAAGCTTTCTTT.

In its sample, this clonotype was seen many times. The chain combines TRBV28 with TRBJ1-1; 8 positions match TRBD1. Losses at the gene ends were 6 bases for V and 0 bases for J; bases not matched to a gene: 3. In germline, CDR1 is MDHEN, CDR2 SYDVKM. CDR3 size: 14 residues. This CDR3 is CASRKQGVNTEAFF. Here the CDR3 DNA reads TGTGCCAGCAGAAAACAGGGGGTGAACACTGAAGCTTTCTTT.

This clonotype was recorded many times. V gene TRBV7-8 combines with J gene TRBJ2-1; D call uncertain. This CDR3 has 18 residues. Germline CDR1 and CDR2: SGHVS and FQNEAQ. V was trimmed by 5 bases and J by 0 bases, leaving 20 bases between them. The CDR3 DNA reads TGTGCCAGCAGCCGAGAGGCGAGCGTCCCGAGCTCCTACAATGAGCAGTTCTTC. This translates into CASSREASVPSSYNEQFF.

This clonotype was seen only a few times. The chain combines TRBV27 with TRBJ2-1; a weak D match, TRBD2 (6 bases). The CDR3 is 15 residues long. The V and J ends lost 1 base and 1 base respectively, with 8 bases between them. Germline lookup yields CDR1 MNHEY and CDR2 SMNVEV (reference sequence). DNA for the CDR3: TGTGCCAGCAGTTTATTCGGGGGATCCTACAATGAGCAGTTCTTC. Protein sequence: CASSLFGGSYNEQFF.

This clonotype has a handful of counts. This chain joins TRBV12-5 and TRBJ2-3; perhaps TRBD2 as D (6 bases). CDR1 and CDR2 (germline): LGHNT, FRNRAP. This CDR3 has 12 residues. V was cut by 6 bases and J by 9 bases, with 13 bases left in between. This CDR3 reads CASGQSRETQYF. CDR3 nucleotide sequence: TGTGCTAGTGGCCAATCCCGGGAGACGCAGTATTTT.

This clonotype has more than one count but fewer than ten. This sequence joins TRBV28 and TRBJ1-4; TRBD1 aligns across 9 bases. There are 16 residues in the CDR3. Trimming took 1 base from V and 2 from J; bases not matched to a gene: 2. The V gene's germline CDR1 is MDHEN and CDR2 SYDVKM. CDR3: CASSLYRGRTNEKLFF. Here the CDR3 DNA reads TGTGCCAGCAGTTTATACAGGGGGCGCACTAATGAAAAACTGTTTTTT.

The chain is built from TRBV20-1 and TRBJ1-1, with D uncertain. CDR1 is DFQATT, CDR2 SNEGSKA, per germline (reference sequence). The V end lost 3 bases, the J end lost 4 bases, and 12 bases lay between the germline ends. The CDR3 has 13 amino acids. The CDR3 is CSASSPAATEAFF. The DNA of the CDR3 is TGCAGTGCTAGTTCGCCGGCAGCCACTGAAGCTTTCTTT.

This clonotype came up many times. The genes are TRBV5-1 and TRBJ2-3, with D tentatively TRBD2 (6 bases). Trimming removed 4 bases from V and 1 base from J, with 13 bases in between. The CDR3 spans 15 residues. Looked up from germline, CDR1 is SGHRS and CDR2 is YFSETQ. The CDR3 sequence is CASSDRELGTDTQYF. CDR3 nucleotide sequence: TGCGCCAGCAGCGACCGGGAGTTGGGCACAGATACGCAGTATTTT.

This clonotype was seen repeatedly, ten times or more. The rearrangement links TRBV28 to TRBJ2-1, with TRBD2 identical over 9 bases. Germline V CDR1 and CDR2: MDHEN, SYDVKM. This CDR3 comprises 18 residues. V lost 5 bases to trimming and J lost 10 bases; unmatched junction nucleotides: 21. CDR3 protein: CASSLDPYEAGGAREQFF. CDR3 nucleotides: TGTGCCAGCAGTCTAGACCCGTATGAGGCGGGAGGGGCCAGAGAGCAGTTCTTC.

The chain couples TRBV6-2 or TRBV6-3 to TRBJ2-5; 8 bases fit TRBD2. The germline gives CDR1 MNHEY, CDR2 SVGEGT. This CDR3 contains 20 residues. With 0 bases clipped from V and 4 bases from J, the junction kept 19 bases outside the gene matches. CDR3 sequence reads: CASSYSADPDPKSGGETQYF. Here the CDR3 DNA reads TGTGCCAGCAGTTACTCGGCGGACCCGGACCCTAAAAGCGGGGGAGAGACCCAGTACTTC.

In its sample, this clonotype was seen a few times. The chain carries TRBV11-2 and TRBJ2-1; a possible D gene is TRBD2 (5 bases). Deletions cut 1 base from V and 0 bases from J, with 13 bases between. The length of the CDR3 is 17 residues. Germline assignment: CDR1 SGHAT and CDR2 FQNNGV. CDR3 DNA: TGTGCCAGCAGCTTAGGAAGTAGCGCGAGCTCCTACAATGAGCAGTTCTTC. Encoded protein: CASSLGSSASSYNEQFF.

This clonotype was recorded many times. The chain links TRBV28 to TRBJ2-5; TRBD1 aligns across 7 bases. Trimming removed 5 bases from V and 2 bases from J; junction bases left unmatched: 11. This CDR3 is 16 amino acids long. CDR1 is MDHEN, CDR2 SYDVKM, per germline. CDR3 sequence (DNA): TGTGCCAGCAGTCCAGGGGGATGGTCCGGACAAGAGACCCAGTACTTC. Protein product: CASSPGGWSGQETQYF. Complete variable domain (other parts from reference TRBV28 and TRBJ2-5): DVKVTQSSRYLVKRTGEKVFLECVQDMDHENMFWYRQDPGLGLRLIYFSYDVKMKEKGDIPEGYSVSREKKERFSLILESASTNQTSMYLCASSPGGWSGQETQYFGPGTRLLVL.

V and J are TRBV11-2 and TRBJ2-3; 7 bases map to TRBD2. Per the germline V gene, CDR1 is SGHAT and CDR2 is FQNNGV. The CDR3 is made up of 15 amino acids. With 5 bases clipped from V and 2 bases from J, the junction kept 7 bases outside the gene matches. The CDR3 loop is CASSPLGGDTDTQYF. CDR3 DNA: TGTGCCAGCAGCCCCCTGGGGGGGGACACAGATACGCAGTATTTT.

The V and J genes are TRBV6-2 or TRBV6-3 and TRBJ2-7; 7 bases agree with TRBD2. V dropped 5 bases and J dropped 5; count of bases not matched to a gene: 9. CDR3 length: 14 residues. CDR1 and CDR2 (germline): MNHEY, SVGEGT. CDR3 sequence: CASSASGRSDEQYF. Here the CDR3 DNA reads TGTGCCAGCAGTGCGTCCGGGAGGTCGGACGAGCAGTACTTC.

This clonotype turned up a few times. This chain uses TRBV5-1 with TRBJ2-5, with D unclear. CDR1 is SGHRS, CDR2 YFSETQ, per germline. This CDR3 is 13 amino acids long. V dropped 2 bases and J dropped 6 bases, with 11 bases sitting between them. CDR3 sequence: CASSFPEEKTQYF. In nucleotides, the CDR3 is TGCGCCAGCAGCTTTCCGGAAGAGAAGACCCAGTACTTC.

This clonotype was found a few times. V gene TRBV7-9 combines with J gene TRBJ2-1; D is unresolved. The CDR3 runs to 14 residues. Deletions cut 5 bases from V and 8 bases from J, with 16 bases between. CDR1 and CDR2 (germline): SEHNR, FQNEAQ (reference sequence). The CDR3 here is CASSQSPSRHEQFF. The CDR3 region has the DNA TGTGCCAGCAGCCAATCTCCTTCCAGGCATGAGCAGTTCTTC.

The V gene is TRBV11-2, the J gene TRBJ2-2; the match to TRBD1 covers 7 bases. Per germline, CDR1 SGHAT and CDR2 FQNNGV. With 6 bases clipped from V and 5 bases from J, the junction kept 9 bases outside the gene matches. The CDR3 covers 15 residues. The CDR3 reads CASSDTGTVTGELFF. The CDR3 region has the DNA TGTGCCAGCAGTGATACCGGGACAGTTACCGGGGAGCTGTTTTTT.

The V call is TRBV5-1, the J call TRBJ2-3, with a weak D call TRBD2 (6 bases). From germline, CDR1 is SGHRS and CDR2 YFSETQ. V lost 3 bases to trimming and J lost 6 bases, with 20 bases between them. This CDR3 is built from 16 residues. In DNA, the CDR3 is TGCGCCAGCAGCTCCAAGGGACTCTCTCAGGCGGATACGCAGTATTTT. Residues: CASSSKGLSQADTQYF.

Many counts were recorded for this clonotype. V and J are TRBV27 and TRBJ1-2, with D perhaps matching TRBD1 (5 bases). The CDR3 sequence is 15 residues long. V was pared by 3 bases and J by 2 bases, with 13 bases between. Germline V gene data show CDR1 as MNHEY and CDR2 as SMNVEV (reference sequence). The CDR3 coding sequence is TGTGCCAGCAGTTTGAGGCAGGGACCCAACTATGGCTACACCTTC. It encodes CASSLRQGPNYGYTF.